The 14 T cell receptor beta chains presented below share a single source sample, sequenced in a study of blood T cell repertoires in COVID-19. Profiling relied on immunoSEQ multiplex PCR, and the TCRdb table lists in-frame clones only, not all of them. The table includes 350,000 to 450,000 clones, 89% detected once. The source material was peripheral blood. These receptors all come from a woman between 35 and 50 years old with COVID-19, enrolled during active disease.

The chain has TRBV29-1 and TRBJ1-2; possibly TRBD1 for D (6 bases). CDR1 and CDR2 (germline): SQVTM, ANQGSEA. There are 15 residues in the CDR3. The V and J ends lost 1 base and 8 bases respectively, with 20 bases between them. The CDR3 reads CSVEGTDSGELGYTF. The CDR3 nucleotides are TGCAGCGTTGAAGGTACGGACAGTGGGGAGCTCGGCTACACCTTC.

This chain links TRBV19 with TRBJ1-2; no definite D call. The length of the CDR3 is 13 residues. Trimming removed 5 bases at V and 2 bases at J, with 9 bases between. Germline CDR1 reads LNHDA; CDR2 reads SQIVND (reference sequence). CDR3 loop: CASSPGWNYGYTF. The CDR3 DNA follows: TGTGCCAGTAGTCCGGGTTGGAACTATGGCTACACCTTC.

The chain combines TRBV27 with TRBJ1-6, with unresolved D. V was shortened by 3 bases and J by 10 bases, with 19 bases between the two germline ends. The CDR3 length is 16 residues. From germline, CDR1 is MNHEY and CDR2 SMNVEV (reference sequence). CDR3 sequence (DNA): TGTGCCAGCAGTTTCGGGGAGGGCCCCCTACAATCACCCCTCCACTTT. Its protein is CASSFGEGPLQSPLHF.

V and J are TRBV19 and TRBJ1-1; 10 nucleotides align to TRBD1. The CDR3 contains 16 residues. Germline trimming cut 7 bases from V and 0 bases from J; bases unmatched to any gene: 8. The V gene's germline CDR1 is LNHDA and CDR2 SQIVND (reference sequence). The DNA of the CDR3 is TGTGCCAGTAAACCGACAGGGGGCTTTTTGAACACTGAAGCTTTCTTT. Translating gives CASKPTGGFLNTEAFF.

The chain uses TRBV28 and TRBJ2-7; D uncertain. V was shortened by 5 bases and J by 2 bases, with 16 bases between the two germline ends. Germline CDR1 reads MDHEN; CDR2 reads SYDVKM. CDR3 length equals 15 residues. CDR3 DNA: TGTGCCAGCAGTCCACGTATCGCGACACCCTACGAGCAGTACTTC. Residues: CASSPRIATPYEQYF.

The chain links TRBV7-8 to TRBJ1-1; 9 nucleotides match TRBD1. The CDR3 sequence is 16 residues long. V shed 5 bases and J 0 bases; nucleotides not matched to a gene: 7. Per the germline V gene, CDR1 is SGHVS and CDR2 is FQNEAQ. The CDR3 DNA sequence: TGTGCCAGCAGCCCCCGGACAGGGGAGGTGAACACTGAAGCTTTCTTT. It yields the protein CASSPRTGEVNTEAFF. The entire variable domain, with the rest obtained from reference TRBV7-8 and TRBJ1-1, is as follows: GAGVSQSPRYKVAKRGQDVALRCDPISGHVSLFWYQQALGQGPEFLTYFQNEAQLDKSGLPSDRFFAERPEGSVSTLKIQRTQQEDSAVYLCASSPRTGEVNTEAFFGQGTRLTVV.

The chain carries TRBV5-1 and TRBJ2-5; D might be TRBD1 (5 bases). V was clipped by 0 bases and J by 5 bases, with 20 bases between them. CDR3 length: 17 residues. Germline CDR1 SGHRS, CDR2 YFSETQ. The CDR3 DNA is TGCGCCAGCAGCTTGGACCCCAGTGGGGCTCTAGGGGAGACCCAGTACTTC. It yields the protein CASSLDPSGALGETQYF.

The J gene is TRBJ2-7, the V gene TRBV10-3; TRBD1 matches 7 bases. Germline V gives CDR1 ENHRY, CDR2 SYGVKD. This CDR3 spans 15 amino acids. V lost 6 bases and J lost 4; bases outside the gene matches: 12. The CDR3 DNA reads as TGTGCCATCAGGGCCCGGGAAGGGGGCAGTTACGAGCAGTACTTC. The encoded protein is CAIRAREGGSYEQYF.

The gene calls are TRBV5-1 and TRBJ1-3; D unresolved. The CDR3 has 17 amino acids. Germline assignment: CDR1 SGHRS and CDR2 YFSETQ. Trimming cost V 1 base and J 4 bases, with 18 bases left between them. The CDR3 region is CASSLTKITAGGNTIYF. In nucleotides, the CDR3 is TGCGCCAGCAGCTTGACCAAAATCACAGCGGGAGGAAACACCATATATTTT.

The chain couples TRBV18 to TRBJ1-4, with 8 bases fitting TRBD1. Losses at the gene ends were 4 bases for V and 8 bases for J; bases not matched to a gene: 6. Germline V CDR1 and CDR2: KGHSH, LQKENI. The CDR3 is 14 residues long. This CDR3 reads CASSQNGQGEKLFF. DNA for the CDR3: TGTGCCAGCTCACAAAATGGACAGGGCGAAAAACTGTTTTTT.

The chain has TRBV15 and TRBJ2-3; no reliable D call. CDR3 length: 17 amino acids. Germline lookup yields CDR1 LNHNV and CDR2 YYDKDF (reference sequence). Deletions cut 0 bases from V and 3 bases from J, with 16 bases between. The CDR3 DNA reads TGTGCCACCAGCAGAGATTACTATTCGCGGTCGACAGATACGCAGTATTTT. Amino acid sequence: CATSRDYYSRSTDTQYF.

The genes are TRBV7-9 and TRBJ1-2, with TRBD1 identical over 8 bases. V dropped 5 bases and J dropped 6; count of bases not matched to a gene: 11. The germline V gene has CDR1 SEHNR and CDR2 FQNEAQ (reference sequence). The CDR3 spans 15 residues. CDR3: CASSINRDRPDGYTF. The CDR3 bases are TGTGCCAGCAGCATAAACCGGGACAGGCCAGATGGCTACACCTTC. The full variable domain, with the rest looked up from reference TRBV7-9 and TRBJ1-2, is DTGVSQNPRHKITKRGQNVTFRCDPISEHNRLYWYRQTLGQGPEFLTYFQNEAQLEKSRLLSDRFSAERPKGSFSTLEIQRTEQGDSAMYLCASSINRDRPDGYTFGSGTRLTVV.

The CDR3 spells CASSLSGTGGNSPLHF. The CDR3 DNA is TGCGCCAGCAGCTTATCCGGTACAGGGGGCAATTCACCCCTCCACTTT. The chain employs TRBV5-1 and TRBJ1-6, with TRBD1 identical over 9 bases. V lost 2 bases to trimming and J lost 7 bases; unmatched junction nucleotides: 7. The CDR3 has 16 amino acids. Germline assignment: CDR1 SGHRS and CDR2 YFSETQ.

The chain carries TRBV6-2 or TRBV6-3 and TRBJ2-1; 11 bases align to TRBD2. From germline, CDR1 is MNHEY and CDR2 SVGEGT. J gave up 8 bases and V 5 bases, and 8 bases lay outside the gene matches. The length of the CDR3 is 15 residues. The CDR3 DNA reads TGTGCCAGCAGTACCCTAGCGGGGGGCATCGATGAGCAGTTCTTC. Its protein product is CASSTLAGGIDEQFF.